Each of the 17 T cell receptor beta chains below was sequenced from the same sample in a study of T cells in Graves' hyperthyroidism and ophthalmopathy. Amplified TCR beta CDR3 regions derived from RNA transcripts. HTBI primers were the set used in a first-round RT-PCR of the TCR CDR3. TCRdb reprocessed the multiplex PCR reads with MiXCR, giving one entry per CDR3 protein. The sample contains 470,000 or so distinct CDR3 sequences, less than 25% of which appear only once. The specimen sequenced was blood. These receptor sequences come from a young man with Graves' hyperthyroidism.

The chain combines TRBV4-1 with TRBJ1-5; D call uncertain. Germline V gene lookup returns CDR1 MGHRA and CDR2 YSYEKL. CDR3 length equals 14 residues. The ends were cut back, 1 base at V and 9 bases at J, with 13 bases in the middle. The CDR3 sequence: CASSQGPDKGPQHF. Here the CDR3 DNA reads TGCGCCAGCAGCCAAGGTCCAGACAAGGGGCCCCAGCATTTT.

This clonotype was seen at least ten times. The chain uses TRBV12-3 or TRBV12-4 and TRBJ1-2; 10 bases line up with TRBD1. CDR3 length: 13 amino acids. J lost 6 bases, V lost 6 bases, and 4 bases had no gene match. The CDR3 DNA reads TGTGCCAGCAGGTCGGACAGGGGGAATGGCTACACCTTC. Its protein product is CASRSDRGNGYTF.

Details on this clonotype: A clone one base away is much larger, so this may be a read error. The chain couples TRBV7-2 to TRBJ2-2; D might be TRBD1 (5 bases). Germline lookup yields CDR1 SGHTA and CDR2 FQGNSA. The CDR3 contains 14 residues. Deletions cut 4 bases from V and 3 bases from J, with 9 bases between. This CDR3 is CASSSLRDTGELFF. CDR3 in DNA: TGTGCCAGCAGCTCTCTCAGGGACACCGGGGAGCTGTTTTTT.

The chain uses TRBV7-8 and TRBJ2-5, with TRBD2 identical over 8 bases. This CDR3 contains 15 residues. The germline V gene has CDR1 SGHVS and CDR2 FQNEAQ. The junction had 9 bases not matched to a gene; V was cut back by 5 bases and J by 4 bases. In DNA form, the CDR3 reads TGTGCCAGCAGCCCCGGGGGGGCTCCATCAGAGACCCAGTACTTC. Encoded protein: CASSPGGAPSETQYF.

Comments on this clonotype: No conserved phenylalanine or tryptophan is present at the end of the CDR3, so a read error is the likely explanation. In DNA, the CDR3 is TGCGCCAGCAGCTTGGCCGGGACAGTAAACACTGAAGCTTTCTCT. This translates into CASSLAGTVNTEAFS. The chain employs TRBV5-1 and TRBJ1-1; the match to TRBD1 covers 7 bases. Germline V gene data show CDR1 as SGHRS and CDR2 as YFSETQ. Unmatched junction bases numbered 4, after V lost 0 bases and J lost 2 bases. The CDR3 spans 15 residues.

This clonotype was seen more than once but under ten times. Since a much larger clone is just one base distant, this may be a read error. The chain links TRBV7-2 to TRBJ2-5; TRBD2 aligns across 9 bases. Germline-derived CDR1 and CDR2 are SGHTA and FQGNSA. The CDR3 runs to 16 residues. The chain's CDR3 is CAGSLIGGGARETQYF. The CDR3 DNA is TGTGCCGGCAGCTTAATCGGCGGGGGGGCCAGGGAGACCCAGTACTTC.

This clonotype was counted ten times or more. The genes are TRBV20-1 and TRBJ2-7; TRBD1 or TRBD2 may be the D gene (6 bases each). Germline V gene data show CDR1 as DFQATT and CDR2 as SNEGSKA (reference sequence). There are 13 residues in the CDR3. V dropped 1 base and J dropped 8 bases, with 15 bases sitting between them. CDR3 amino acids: CSARADYGGKQYF. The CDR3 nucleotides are TGCAGTGCTAGAGCAGACTACGGGGGCAAGCAGTACTTC.

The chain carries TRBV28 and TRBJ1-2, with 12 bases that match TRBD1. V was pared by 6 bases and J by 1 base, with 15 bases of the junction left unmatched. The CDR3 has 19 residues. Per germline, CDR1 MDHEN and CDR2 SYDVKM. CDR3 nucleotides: TGTGCCAGCAGACTCGTAAGGGACAGGGGGCGGCAGGGTAACTATGGCTACACCTTC. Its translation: CASRLVRDRGRQGNYGYTF.

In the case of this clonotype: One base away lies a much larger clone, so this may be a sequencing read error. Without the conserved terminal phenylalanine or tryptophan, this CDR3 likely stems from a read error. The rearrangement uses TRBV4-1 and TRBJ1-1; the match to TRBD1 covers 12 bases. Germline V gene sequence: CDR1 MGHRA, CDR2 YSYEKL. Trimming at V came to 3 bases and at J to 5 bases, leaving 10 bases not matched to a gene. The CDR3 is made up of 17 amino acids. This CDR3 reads CASSHPGDRGRGTEAFV. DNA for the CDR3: TGCGCCAGCAGCCATCCAGGGGACAGGGGGCGTGGGACTGAAGCTTTCGTT.

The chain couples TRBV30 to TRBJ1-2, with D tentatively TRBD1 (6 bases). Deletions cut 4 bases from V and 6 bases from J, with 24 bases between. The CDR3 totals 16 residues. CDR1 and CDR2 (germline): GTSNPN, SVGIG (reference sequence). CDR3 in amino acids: CAWTEAGAWDKNGYTF. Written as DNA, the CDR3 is TGTGCCTGGACCGAAGCGGGGGCCTGGGATAAAAATGGCTACACCTTC.

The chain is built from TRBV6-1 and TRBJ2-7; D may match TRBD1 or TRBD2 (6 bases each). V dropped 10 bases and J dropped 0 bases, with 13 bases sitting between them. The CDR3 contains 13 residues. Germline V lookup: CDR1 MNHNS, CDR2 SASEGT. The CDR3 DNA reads TGTGCCACGGGGGCAGGGAACTCCTACGAGCAGTACTTC. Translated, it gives CATGAGNSYEQYF.

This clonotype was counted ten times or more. The CDR3 protein is CSATRDSVRNTEAFF. In nucleotides, the CDR3 is TGCAGTGCCACCCGGGACAGCGTTCGGAACACTGAAGCTTTCTTT. The chain combines TRBV20-1 with TRBJ1-1, with 7 nucleotides matching TRBD1. Unmatched junction bases numbered 11, after V lost 6 bases and J lost 1 base. CDR1 DFQATT and CDR2 SNEGSKA come from the germline V gene (reference sequence). This CDR3 spans 15 amino acids.

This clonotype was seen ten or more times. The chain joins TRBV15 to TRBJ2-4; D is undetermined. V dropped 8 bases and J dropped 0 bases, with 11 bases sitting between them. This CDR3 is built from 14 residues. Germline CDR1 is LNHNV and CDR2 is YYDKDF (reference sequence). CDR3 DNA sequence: TGTGCCACCCCCCAGCCTCTAGCCAAAAACATTCAGTACTTC. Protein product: CATPQPLAKNIQYF.

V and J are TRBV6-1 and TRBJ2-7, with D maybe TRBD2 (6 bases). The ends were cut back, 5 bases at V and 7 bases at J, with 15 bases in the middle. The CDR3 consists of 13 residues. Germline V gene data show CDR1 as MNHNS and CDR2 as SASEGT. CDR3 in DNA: TGTGCCAGCAGTCCGACTAGATACTATGAGCAGTACTTC. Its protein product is CASSPTRYYEQYF.

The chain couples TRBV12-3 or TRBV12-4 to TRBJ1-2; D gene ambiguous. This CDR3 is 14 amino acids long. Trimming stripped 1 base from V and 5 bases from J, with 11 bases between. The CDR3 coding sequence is TGTGCCAGCAGTTTAGGTTTTCGGGCGTATGGCTACACCTTC. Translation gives CASSLGFRAYGYTF.

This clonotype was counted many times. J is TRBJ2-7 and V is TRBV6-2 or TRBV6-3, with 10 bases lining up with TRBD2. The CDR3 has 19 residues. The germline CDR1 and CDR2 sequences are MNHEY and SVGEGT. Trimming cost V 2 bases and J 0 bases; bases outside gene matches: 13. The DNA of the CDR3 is TGTGCCAGCAGTTACCTCCGCGGATCCAGCGGGGGGGCCTCCTACGAGCAGTACTTC. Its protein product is CASSYLRGSSGGASYEQYF.

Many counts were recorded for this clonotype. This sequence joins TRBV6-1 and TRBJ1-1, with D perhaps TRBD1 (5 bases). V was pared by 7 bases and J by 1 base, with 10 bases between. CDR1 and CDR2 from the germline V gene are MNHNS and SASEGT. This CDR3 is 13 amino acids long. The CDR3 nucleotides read TGTGCCAGCACCTACGGGGGGAACACTGAAGCTTTCTTT. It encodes CASTYGGNTEAFF.